Listed below are T cell receptor beta chains from one sample, sequenced in a study of T cell responses to AZD1222 COVID-19 vaccine. Measured with immunoSEQ multiplex PCR; TCRdb has only the in-frame clones, and not every one. The sample holds 90,000 to 150,000 clones, around 85% seen once. Material: peripheral blood, obtained on day 0 of AZD1222 vaccination. The receptors were sampled from an adult in good health. Both conserved end residues are part of each CDR3. D genes are given only for firm matches. Where a row states a size, it is once, few, many or the class of an expanded clone; other rows omit it.

v_gene,j_gene,abundance,len,d_gene,CDR3aa,CDR3nt
TRBV20-1,TRBJ1-1,NA,11,TRBD1,CSARQGAEAFF,TGCAGTGCTAGACAGGGGGCTGAAGCTTTCTTT
TRBV6-6,TRBJ2-2,NA,14,NA,CASSLVGRSGELFF,TGTGCCAGCAGCCTCGTGGGTCGCTCCGGGGAGCTGTTTTTT
TRBV7-3,TRBJ2-7,NA,14,NA,CASSYKHREGEQYF,TGTGCCAGCAGCTATAAACACAGGGAGGGCGAGCAGTACTTC
TRBV6-5,TRBJ1-2,NA,13,TRBD1,CASSSTGNYGYTF,TGTGCCAGCAGTTCGACAGGGAACTATGGCTACACCTTC
TRBV30,TRBJ1-1,few,13,NA,CAVPHIGRIEAFF,TGTGCCGTCCCCCACATCGGACGGATTGAAGCTTTCTTT
TRBV5-1,TRBJ2-2,NA,16,TRBD2,CASSLVGGANTGELFF,TGCGCCAGCAGCTTGGTCGGGGGGGCGAACACCGGGGAGCTGTTTTTT
TRBV30,TRBJ1-1,NA,13,TRBD1,CAWSSGGAGEAFF,TGTGCCTGGAGTTCAGGGGGCGCGGGTGAAGCTTTCTTT
TRBV25-1,TRBJ2-7,NA,13,NA,CASSESWAYEQYF,TGTGCCAGCAGTGAAAGTTGGGCCTACGAGCAGTACTTC
TRBV7-3,TRBJ2-7,NA,13,NA,CASSRDNSYEQYF,TGTGCCAGCAGCAGGGACAACTCCTACGAGCAGTACTTC
TRBV28,TRBJ1-5,NA,16,NA,CASRGGAGASNQPQHF,TGTGCCAGCAGGGGGGGTGCGGGGGCTAGCAATCAGCCCCAGCATTTT
TRBV4-2,TRBJ2-7,NA,17,TRBD2,CASSQVPLASGIYEQYF,TGTGCCAGCAGCCAAGTCCCCCTAGCTAGCGGGATTTACGAGCAGTACTTC
TRBV27,TRBJ1-2,NA,14,NA,CASSQQGGKGGYTF,TGTGCCAGCAGTCAACAGGGCGGAAAAGGAGGCTACACCTTC
TRBV5-1,TRBJ2-7,once,15,NA,CASSFSSRGGNEQYF,TGCGCCAGCAGCTTTTCAAGCAGGGGGGGCAACGAGCAGTACTTC
TRBV7-4,TRBJ1-5,NA,16,TRBD1,CASSLADRVSNQPQHF,TGTGCCAGCAGCTTAGCGGACAGGGTCAGCAATCAGCCCCAGCATTTT
TRBV4-2,TRBJ2-1,NA,16,NA,CASSQVPGLSYNEQFF,TGTGCCAGCAGCCAAGTTCCAGGGCTCTCCTACAATGAGCAGTTCTTC
TRBV19,TRBJ2-1,NA,14,TRBD2,CATKGLAGVGEQFF,TGTGCCACCAAAGGACTAGCGGGAGTAGGTGAGCAGTTCTTC